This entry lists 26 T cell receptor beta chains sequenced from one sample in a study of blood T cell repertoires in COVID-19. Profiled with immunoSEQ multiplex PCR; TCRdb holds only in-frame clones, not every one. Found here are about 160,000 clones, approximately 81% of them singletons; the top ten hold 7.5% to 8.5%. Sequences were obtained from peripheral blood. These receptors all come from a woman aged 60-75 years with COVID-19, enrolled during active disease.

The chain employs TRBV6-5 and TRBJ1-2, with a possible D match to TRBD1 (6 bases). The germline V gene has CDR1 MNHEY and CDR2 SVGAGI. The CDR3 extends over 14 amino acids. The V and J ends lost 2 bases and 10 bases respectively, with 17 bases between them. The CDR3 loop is CASSYIRGASDYTF. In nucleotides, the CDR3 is TGTGCCAGCAGTTACATCCGGGGGGCGTCGGACTACACCTTC.

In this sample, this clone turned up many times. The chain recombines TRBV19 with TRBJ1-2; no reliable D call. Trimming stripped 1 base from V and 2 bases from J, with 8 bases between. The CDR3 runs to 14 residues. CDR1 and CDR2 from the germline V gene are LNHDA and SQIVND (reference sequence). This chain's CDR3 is CASSIGWANYGYTF. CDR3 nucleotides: TGTGCCAGTAGTATAGGTTGGGCAAACTATGGCTACACCTTC.

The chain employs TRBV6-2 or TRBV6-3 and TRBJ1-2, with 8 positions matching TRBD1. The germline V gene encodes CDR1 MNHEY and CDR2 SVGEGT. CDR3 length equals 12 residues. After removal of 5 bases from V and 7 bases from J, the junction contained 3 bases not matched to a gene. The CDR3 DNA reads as TGTGCCAGCAGTCTTACAGGGGGTGGCTACACCTTC. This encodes CASSLTGGGYTF.

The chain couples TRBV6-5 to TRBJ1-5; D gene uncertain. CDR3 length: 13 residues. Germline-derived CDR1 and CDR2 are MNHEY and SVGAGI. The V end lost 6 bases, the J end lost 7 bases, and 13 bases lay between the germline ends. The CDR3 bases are TGTGCCAGCAGCCCCGAGAGGGTCCAGCCCCAGCATTTT. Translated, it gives CASSPERVQPQHF.

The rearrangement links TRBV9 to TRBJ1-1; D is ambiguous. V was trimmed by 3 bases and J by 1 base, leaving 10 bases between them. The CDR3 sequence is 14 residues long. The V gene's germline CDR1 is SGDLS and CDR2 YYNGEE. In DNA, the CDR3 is TGTGCCAGCAGCGGGTCCACTGGGAACACTGAAGCTTTCTTT. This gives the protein CASSGSTGNTEAFF.

CDR3 in amino acids: CSASPSGIYEQYV. DNA of the CDR3: TGCAGTGCTAGTCCCTCCGGGATATACGAGCAGTACGTC. J is TRBJ2-7 and V is TRBV20-1, with D tentatively TRBD2 (5 bases). The germline gives CDR1 DFQATT, CDR2 SNEGSKA (reference sequence). V lost 3 bases and J 4 bases, leaving 13 bases between the germline ends. The CDR3 spans 13 residues.

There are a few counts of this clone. CDR3 sequence: CASSMAAGTGWSSPLHF. As DNA, the CDR3 is TGTGCCAGTAGTATGGCAGCCGGGACAGGGTGGAGTTCACCCCTCCACTTT. This sequence joins TRBV19 and TRBJ1-6; 9 positions match TRBD1. Germline CDR1 is LNHDA and CDR2 is SQIVND (reference sequence). The CDR3 extends over 17 amino acids. The V segment lost 3 bases and the J segment 9 bases; nucleotides outside the gene matches: 12.

CDR3 DNA sequence: TGTGCCAGCAGCTTTTGGACAGGGGGCACTAACTATGGCTACACCTTC. This encodes CASSFWTGGTNYGYTF. The chain combines TRBV5-8 with TRBJ1-2; 11 bases line up with TRBD1. This CDR3 has 16 residues. V was clipped by 2 bases and J by 0 bases; unmatched bases: 3. Germline V gene lookup returns CDR1 SGHTS and CDR2 YDEGEE.

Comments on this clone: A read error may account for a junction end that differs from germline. The CDR3 spells CASSLGLAGGGNEQFF. The CDR3 DNA is TGTGCTAGCAGCTTAGGACTAGCGGGAGGAGGCAATGAGCAGTTCTTC. The J gene is TRBJ2-1, the V gene TRBV7-7, with TRBD2 matching over 14 bases. The CDR3 runs to 16 residues. CDR1 and CDR2 (germline): SSHAT, FNYEAQ (reference sequence).

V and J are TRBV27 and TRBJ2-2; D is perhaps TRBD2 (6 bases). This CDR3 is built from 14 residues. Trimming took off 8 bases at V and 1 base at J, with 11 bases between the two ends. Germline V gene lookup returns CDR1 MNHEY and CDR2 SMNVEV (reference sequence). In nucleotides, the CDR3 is TGTGCCAGCGGAGGGACGGTGAACACCGGGGAGCTGTTTTTT. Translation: CASGGTVNTGELFF.

For the CDR3, the DNA is TGTGCCAGCAGCGTAGGAGGTAGCGGAGGCTCCTACAATGAGCAGTTCTTC. This encodes CASSVGGSGGSYNEQFF. J is TRBJ2-1 and V is TRBV9; the D gene is possibly TRBD2 (6 bases). V lost 0 bases to trimming and J lost 0 bases, with 13 bases between them. Germline V lookup: CDR1 SGDLS, CDR2 YYNGEE. This CDR3 comprises 17 residues.

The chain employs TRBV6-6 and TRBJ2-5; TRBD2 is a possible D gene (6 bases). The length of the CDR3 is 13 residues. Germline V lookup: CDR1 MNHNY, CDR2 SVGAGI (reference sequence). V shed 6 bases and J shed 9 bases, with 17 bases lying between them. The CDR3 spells CASSRDLGEAQYF. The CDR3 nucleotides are TGTGCCAGCAGCCGGGACCTAGGGGAGGCCCAGTACTTC.

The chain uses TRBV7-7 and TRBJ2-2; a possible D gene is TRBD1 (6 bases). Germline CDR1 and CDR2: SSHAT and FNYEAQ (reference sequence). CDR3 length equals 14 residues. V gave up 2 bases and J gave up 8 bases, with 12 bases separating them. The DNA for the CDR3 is TGTGCCAGCAGCTTAAGGCCAGGGGCAGGGGAGCTGTTTTTT. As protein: CASSLRPGAGELFF.

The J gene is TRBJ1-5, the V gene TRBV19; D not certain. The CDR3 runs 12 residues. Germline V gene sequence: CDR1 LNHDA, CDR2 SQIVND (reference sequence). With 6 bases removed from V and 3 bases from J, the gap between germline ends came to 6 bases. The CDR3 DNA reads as TGTGCCAGTAGCCCAGACAATCAGCCCCAGCATTTT. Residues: CASSPDNQPQHF.

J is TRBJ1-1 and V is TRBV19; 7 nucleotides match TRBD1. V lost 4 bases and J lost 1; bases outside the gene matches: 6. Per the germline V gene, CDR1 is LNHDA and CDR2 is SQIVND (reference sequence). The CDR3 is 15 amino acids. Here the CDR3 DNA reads TGTGCCAGTAGTAGAGGGGGCAGGGGGAACACTGAAGCTTTCTTT. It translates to CASSRGGRGNTEAFF.

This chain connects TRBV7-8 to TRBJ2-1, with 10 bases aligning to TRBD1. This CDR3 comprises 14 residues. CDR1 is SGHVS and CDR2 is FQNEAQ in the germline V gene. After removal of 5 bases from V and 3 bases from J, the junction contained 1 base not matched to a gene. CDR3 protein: CASSRTGGYNEQFF. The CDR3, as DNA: TGTGCCAGCAGCCGGACAGGGGGCTACAATGAGCAGTTCTTC. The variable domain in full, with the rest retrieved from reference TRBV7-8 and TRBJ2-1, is GAGVSQSPRYKVAKRGQDVALRCDPISGHVSLFWYQQALGQGPEFLTYFQNEAQLDKSGLPSDRFFAERPEGSVSTLKIQRTQQEDSAVYLCASSRTGGYNEQFFGPGTRLTVL.

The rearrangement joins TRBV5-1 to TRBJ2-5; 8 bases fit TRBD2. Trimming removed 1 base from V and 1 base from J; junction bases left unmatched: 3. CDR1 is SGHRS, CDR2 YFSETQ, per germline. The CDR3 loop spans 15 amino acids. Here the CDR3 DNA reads TGCGCCAGCAGCTTGTTCCGGGAGGGCCAAGAGACCCAGTACTTC. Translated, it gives CASSLFREGQETQYF.

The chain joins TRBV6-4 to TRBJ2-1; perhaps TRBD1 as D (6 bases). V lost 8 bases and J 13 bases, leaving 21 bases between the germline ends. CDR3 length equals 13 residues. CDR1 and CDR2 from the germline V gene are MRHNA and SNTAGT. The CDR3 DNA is TGTGCCAGCTCCCGAGACCGACAGGTCGAACAGTTCTTC. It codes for CASSRDRQVEQFF.

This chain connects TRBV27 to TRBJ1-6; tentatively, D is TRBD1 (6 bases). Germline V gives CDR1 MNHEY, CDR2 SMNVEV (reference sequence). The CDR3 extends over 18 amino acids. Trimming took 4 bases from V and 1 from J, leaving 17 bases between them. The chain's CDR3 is CASSSRLGTRSYNSPLHF. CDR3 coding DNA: TGTGCCAGCAGTTCACGCCTGGGGACAAGGTCCTATAATTCACCCCTCCACTTT.

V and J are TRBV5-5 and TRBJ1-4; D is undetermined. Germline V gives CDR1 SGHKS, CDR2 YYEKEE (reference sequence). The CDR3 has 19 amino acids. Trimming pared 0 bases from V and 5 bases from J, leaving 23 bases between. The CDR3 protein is CASSLDPPRKATENEKLFF. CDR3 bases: TGTGCCAGCAGCTTGGATCCCCCGAGGAAAGCAACTGAGAATGAAAAACTGTTTTTT.

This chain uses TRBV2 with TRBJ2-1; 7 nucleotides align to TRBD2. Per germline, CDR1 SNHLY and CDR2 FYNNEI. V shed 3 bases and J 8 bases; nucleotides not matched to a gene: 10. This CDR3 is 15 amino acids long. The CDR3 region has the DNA TGTGCCAGCAGTGACGGGCGGGAGCAGGCGCATGAGCAGTTCTTC. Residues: CASSDGREQAHEQFF.

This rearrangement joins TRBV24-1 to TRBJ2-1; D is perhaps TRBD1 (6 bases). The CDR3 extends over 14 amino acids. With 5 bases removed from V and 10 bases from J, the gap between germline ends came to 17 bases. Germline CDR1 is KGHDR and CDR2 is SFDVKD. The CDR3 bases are TGTGCCACCAGTGGGGACACCTACCAGGGGGAGCAGTTCTTC. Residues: CATSGDTYQGEQFF.

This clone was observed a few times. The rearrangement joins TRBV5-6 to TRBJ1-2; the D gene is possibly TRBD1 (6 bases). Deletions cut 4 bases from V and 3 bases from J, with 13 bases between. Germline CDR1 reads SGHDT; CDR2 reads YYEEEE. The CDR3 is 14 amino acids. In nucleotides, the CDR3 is TGTGCCAGCAGCCCGACAGGAGTCGACTATGGCTACACCTTC. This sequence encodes CASSPTGVDYGYTF. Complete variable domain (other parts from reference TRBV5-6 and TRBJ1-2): DAGVTQSPTHLIKTRGQQVTLRCSPKSGHDTVSWYQQALGQGPQFIFQYYEEEERQRGNFPDRFSGHQFPNYSSELNVNALLLGDSALYLCASSPTGVDYGYTFGSGTRLTVV.

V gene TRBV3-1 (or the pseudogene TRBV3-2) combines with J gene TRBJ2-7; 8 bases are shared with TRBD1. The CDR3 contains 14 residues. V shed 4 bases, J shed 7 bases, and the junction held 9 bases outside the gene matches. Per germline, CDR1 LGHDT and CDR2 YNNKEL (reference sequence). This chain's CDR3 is CASSRSGGLREQYV. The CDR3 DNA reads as TGTGCCAGCAGCCGATCAGGGGGCCTGAGGGAGCAGTACGTC.

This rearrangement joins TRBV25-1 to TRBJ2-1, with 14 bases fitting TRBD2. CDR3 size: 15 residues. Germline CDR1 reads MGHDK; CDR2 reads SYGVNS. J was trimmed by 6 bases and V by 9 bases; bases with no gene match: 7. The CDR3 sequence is CASKGLAGDLNEQFF. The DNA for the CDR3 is TGTGCCAGTAAGGGACTAGCGGGGGATCTCAATGAGCAGTTCTTC.

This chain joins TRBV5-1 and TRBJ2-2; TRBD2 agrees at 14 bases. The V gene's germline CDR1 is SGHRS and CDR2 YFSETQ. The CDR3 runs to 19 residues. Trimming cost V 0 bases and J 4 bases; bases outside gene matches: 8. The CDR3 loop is CASSLEGTSGRLSTGELFF. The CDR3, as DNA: TGCGCCAGCAGCTTGGAGGGGACTAGCGGGAGACTGTCCACCGGGGAGCTGTTTTTT.